This T cell receptor (beta chain) was identified in a study of blood T cell repertoires in COVID-19. About the research overall: Samples came from the United States, Italy and Spain, spanning acute and convalescent COVID-19. In each case, the material was cDNA or gDNA derived from T cells, B-cell-depleted T cells, or PBMCs.

Original data processing: Amplification with reference gene primers provided the estimates of nucleated cell counts. Sequencing was performed with immunoSEQ multiplex PCR; in TCRdb, only in-frame clones are kept and a portion is missing. The V and J calls and clone size were taken over from that table, and D and trimming were inferred from the DNA. This sample has 90,000 or so clones, with about 84% found just once. The V gene end was trimmed by 4 bases and the J gene end by 0 bases; junction bases not matched to a gene: 1. Germline loops: CDR1 MNHEY, CDR2 SVGAGI. CDR3 length equals 14 residues. This TCR was sampled from a man at least 80 years old with active or convalescent COVID-19. The chain joins TRBV6-5 to TRBJ2-3, with TRBD2 matching 7 bases. The source material was peripheral blood. CDR3 residues: CASSFGGSTDTQYF. The CDR3 coding sequence is TGTGCCAGCAGTTTCGGGGGGAGCACAGATACGCAGTATTTT.